This T cell receptor (beta chain) was profiled in a study of blood T cell repertoires in COVID-19. Study information: Sites in the United States, Italy and Spain provided acute and convalescent COVID-19 samples. T cells, B-cell-depleted T cells, or PBMCs supplied cDNA or gDNA.

Original processing notes: Amplification of reference gene primers was used by the study to estimate nucleated cell counts. The assay was immunoSEQ multiplex PCR, and TCRdb's table has in-frame clones only and misses some. D and trimming were read from the DNA, whereas the V and J calls and clone size are those reported in that table. The sample has approximately 130,000 clones, roughly 71% seen once. Germline loops: CDR1 SGHVS, CDR2 FNYEAQ. With V trimmed by 3 bases and J by 1 base, 1 base remained unmatched. This CDR3 is 15 amino acids long. This chain links TRBV7-6 with TRBJ2-1; 9 bases line up with TRBD2. This TCR was recovered from a man of 80 years or more with acute or convalescent COVID-19. Sample: peripheral blood. The CDR3 loop is CASSLSGGSYNEQFF. The CDR3 DNA reads TGTGCCAGCAGCTTGAGCGGGGGGTCCTACAATGAGCAGTTCTTC.